The present entry profiles one TCR beta chain with its context. Its antigen is still unknown. The CDR3 contains 14 residues. Looked up from germline, CDR1 is KGHSH and CDR2 is LQKENI. Trimming left V 4 bases short and J 2 bases short, with 11 bases between. Sequencing targeted expressed TCRB transcripts, as all isolated RNA had been reverse transcribed. Some clones are missing from TCRdb's copy, which holds only in-frame ones; the method was immunoSEQ multiplex PCR. Altogether over 700,000 clones are present, roughly 15% being singletons, with the ten largest covering 0.023%. The data originate from a study of beta chain features in type 1 diabetes. Study observations and caveats: Junctions at VDJ sites from type 1 diabetes patients had fewer insertions and more deletions.

This chain joins TRBV18 and TRBJ1-1, with D perhaps TRBD1 (5 bases). Material for sequencing was naive CD4+ T cells from blood. This clonotype was sampled from a woman younger than 35 in good health. The CDR3: CASSHDRFNTEAFF. DNA of the CDR3: TGTGCCAGCTCACACGACAGATTTAACACTGAAGCTTTCTTT.